This T cell receptor beta chain originates from a study of graft-versus-host responses after intestinal transplantation. About the research overall: As for transplant type, recipients had multivisceral, liver-intestinal, or isolated intestinal grafts. Anti-thymocyte globulin served as induction for all recipients, who then took tacrolimus and steroids for about 3 years. General study findings and limits: Recipient marrow harbored GvH clones, some of which surfaced first in ileum or blood.

As regards this clone: The target antigen is unknown.

Trimming cost V 4 bases and J 1 base, with 8 bases left between them. Germline CDR1 and CDR2: ENHRY and SYGVKD. The CDR3 consists of 13 residues. TCRdb's copy holds only in-frame clones and misses some; the assay was immunoSEQ multiplex PCR. This sample has under 20,000 clones, with 85% to 95% found just once. The receptor's source is a human patient who received an intestinal transplant, so some T cells may come from the graft donor. This rearrangement joins TRBV10-3 to TRBJ2-7; D is uncertain. Sequencing used PBMCs, obtained 23 days after intestinal transplant. The CDR3 region is CAISGAGSYEQYF. CDR3 DNA sequence: TGTGCCATCAGTGGGGCTGGTTCCTACGAGCAGTACTTC.